This note documents a single TCR beta chain sequence. What antigen it recognizes has not been identified. No base-level quality is on record; no much larger clone is a single base apart. V has 0 bases trimmed and J has 0 bases trimmed; junction bases matching no gene number 6. Based on the germline V gene (reference sequence), the CDR1 and CDR2 sequences are MNHEY and SMNVEV. The CDR3 has 19 amino acids, counting the end cysteine and phenylalanine. Kept here is only the CDR3 DNA, which spans 57 bases and is read in frame from base 1. Each collaborating institution followed its own protocols to collect whole blood in K2EDTA tubes. For TCRbeta analysis, collaborator samples were shipped as frozen whole blood, as isolated PBMCs, or as DNA extracted from either sample type. These data come from a study of blood T cell repertoires in COVID-19 (dated by TCRdb to the early 2020s). With respect to the entire study: Collaborator samples came from the United States, Italy and Spain and covered acute and convalescent phases of COVID-19. Samples came from the ongoing ImmuneRACE study (first 160 participants) plus 1,254 subjects from 6 global collaborators. The sample metadata nearly always contained a de-identified subject ID, COVID-19 status, age in years and sex. The repertoires were made available in a free public database intended to serve as a resource for research on the immune response to SARS-CoV-2. HLA class I and class II types, where available, came from metadata supplied by the sample provider rather than from assay-based typing. Subjects who had been exposed to COVID-19, were actively infected with it, or had recovered from it provided the deeply sampled blood TCRbeta repertoires that made up the dataset. The prospective study material was composed of cDNA or gDNA derived from T cells, B-cell-depleted T cells, or PBMCs. The paper's findings and limits, for the study overall: The amount of clinical and demographic metadata varied by source and participant and was provided uncurated.

The immunoSEQ Assay, a bias-controlled multiplex PCR, was used to amplify TCRbeta CDR3 regions from genomic DNA. Regarding the original processing steps: Within the assay, amplification of reference gene primers was used to estimate how many nucleated cells each sample contained. To quantify the absolute abundance of each unique TCRbeta CDR3 rearrangement, sequence reads were collapsed and filtered. For each sample, productive Simpson clonality was calculated as the square root of Simpson's diversity index over productive rearrangements. TCRdb carries this immuneACCESS record with in-frame sequences only. Its versions omit some clonotypes, under half of them owing to an unresolved V gene in the studies checked, with the rest unexplained. The DNA was the basis for D and trimming; V, J and clone size are from that table. The sample table contains 200,000 or so clones; only one count was recorded for around four fifths of them. The ten largest clones capture approximately 5.1% of the sample.

Sequenced sample: peripheral blood. The rearranged segments are TRBV27 and TRBJ2-3, and TRBD2 aligns with 13 junction nucleotides. This TCR was recovered from a woman in her seventies with active or convalescent COVID-19. For the CDR3, the sequence is CASSLSTSGRADSTDTQYF. The DNA sequence reads TGTGCCAGCAGTTTATCCACTAGCGGGAGGGCCGATAGCACAGATACGCAGTATTTT.